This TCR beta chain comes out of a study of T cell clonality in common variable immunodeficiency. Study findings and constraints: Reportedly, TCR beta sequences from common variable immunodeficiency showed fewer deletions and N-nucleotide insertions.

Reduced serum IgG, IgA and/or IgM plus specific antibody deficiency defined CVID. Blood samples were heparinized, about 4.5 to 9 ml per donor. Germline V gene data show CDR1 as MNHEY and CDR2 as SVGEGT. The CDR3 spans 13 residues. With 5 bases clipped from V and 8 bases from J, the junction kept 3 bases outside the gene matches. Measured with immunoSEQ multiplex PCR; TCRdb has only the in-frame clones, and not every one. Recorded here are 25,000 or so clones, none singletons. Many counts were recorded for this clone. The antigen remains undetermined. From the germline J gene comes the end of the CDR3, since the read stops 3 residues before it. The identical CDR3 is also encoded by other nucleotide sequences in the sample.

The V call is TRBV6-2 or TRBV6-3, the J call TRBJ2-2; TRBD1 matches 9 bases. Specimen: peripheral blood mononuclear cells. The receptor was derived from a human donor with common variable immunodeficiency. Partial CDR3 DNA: TGTGCCAGCAGTCCGGACAGGGGTGGGGAG. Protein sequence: CASSPDRGGE. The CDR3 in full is CASSPDRGGELFF.